The 32 T cell receptor beta chains given below trace back to one sample, sequenced in a study of T cell responses to AZD1222 COVID-19 vaccine. Sequencing was performed with immunoSEQ multiplex PCR; in TCRdb, only in-frame clones are kept and a portion is missing. The profile shows 150,000 to 200,000 clones, 75% to 90% of them singletons. The sample here was peripheral blood, taken on day 0 of MenACWY control vaccination. The receptors were gathered from an adult in good health.

The table lists this clone with a few counts. The gene calls are TRBV11-2 and TRBJ1-6; tentatively, D is TRBD1 (6 bases). Looked up from germline, CDR1 is SGHAT and CDR2 is FQNNGV. This CDR3 is built from 14 residues. Trimming left V 5 bases short and J 9 bases short, with 14 bases between. This CDR3 is CASSQYRAGSPLHF. CDR3 coding DNA: TGTGCCAGCAGCCAGTACAGGGCAGGTTCACCCCTCCACTTT.

This rearrangement joins TRBV28 to TRBJ1-5; maybe TRBD1 (6 bases). The V and J ends lost 11 bases and 4 bases respectively, with 15 bases between them. The germline V gene encodes CDR1 MDHEN and CDR2 SYDVKM. CDR3 length equals 13 residues. CDR3: CAVVGGQNQPQHF. DNA of the CDR3: TGTGCCGTAGTCGGGGGGCAAAATCAGCCCCAGCATTTT.

This clone has only a few counts. The chain joins TRBV11-1 to TRBJ2-2, with a tentative D call TRBD2 (5 bases). CDR1 and CDR2 from the germline V gene are SGHAT and FQDESV (reference sequence). V was cut by 2 bases and J by 0 bases, with 7 bases left in between. CDR3 length equals 15 residues. The CDR3 sequence is CASSLPGTNTGELFF. CDR3 sequence (DNA): TGTGCCAGCAGCTTACCCGGGACGAACACCGGGGAGCTGTTTTTT.

This clone has a handful of counts. The gene calls are TRBV28 and TRBJ1-2; 8 bases are a match to TRBD1. Germline V gene data show CDR1 as MDHEN and CDR2 as SYDVKM. This CDR3 is built from 14 residues. V shed 5 bases and J 4 bases; nucleotides not matched to a gene: 6. CDR3 DNA sequence: TGTGCCAGCAGTCGTCGACAGGGGAGCTATGGCTACACCTTC. Translated, it gives CASSRRQGSYGYTF.

V and J are TRBV10-3 and TRBJ2-1; D not certain. Trimming removed 2 bases from V and 8 bases from J, with 13 bases in between. Germline lookup yields CDR1 ENHRY and CDR2 SYGVKD. This CDR3 comprises 14 residues. The CDR3 loop is CAISEGLREHEQFF. The CDR3 DNA sequence: TGTGCCATCAGTGAGGGGTTGCGTGAACATGAGCAGTTCTTC.

CDR3 in amino acids: CSASPGLAGTDTQYF. The CDR3 DNA reads TGCAGTGCTAGTCCAGGACTAGCGGGGACAGATACGCAGTATTTT. The chain carries TRBV20-1 and TRBJ2-3; 12 bases align to TRBD2. The germline gives CDR1 DFQATT, CDR2 SNEGSKA (reference sequence). The CDR3 loop spans 15 amino acids. Trimming cost V 3 bases and J 3 bases; bases outside gene matches: 4.

The chain links TRBV28 to TRBJ1-5; the match to TRBD1 covers 8 bases. This CDR3 has 14 residues. CDR1 and CDR2 (germline): MDHEN, SYDVKM. V gave up 5 bases and J gave up 9 bases; unmatched junction bases: 9. The CDR3 is CASSPTGAGPPQHF. The CDR3 DNA sequence: TGTGCCAGCAGTCCGACAGGGGCCGGTCCGCCCCAGCATTTT.

Points on this clone: Other DNA sequences in this specimen translate into the identical CDR3. The chain recombines TRBV6-2 or TRBV6-3 with TRBJ1-5; D is uncertain. V gave up 2 bases and J gave up 2 bases, with 4 bases separating them. The germline V gene encodes CDR1 MNHEY and CDR2 SVGEGT. The CDR3 length is 13 residues. Here the CDR3 reads CASSYGGNQPQHF. DNA for the CDR3: TGTGCCAGCAGTTACGGCGGCAATCAGCCCCAGCATTTT.

The chain recombines TRBV5-1 with TRBJ2-3; no firm D call. The ends were cut back, 0 bases at V and 2 bases at J, with 4 bases in the middle. Looked up from germline, CDR1 is SGHRS and CDR2 is YFSETQ. The CDR3 spans 13 residues. The chain's CDR3 is CASSLAFTDTQYF. CDR3 DNA sequence: TGCGCCAGCAGCTTGGCCTTCACAGATACGCAGTATTTT.

The V gene is TRBV6-5, the J gene TRBJ2-7; no clear D gene. V was pared by 6 bases and J by 6 bases, with 9 bases between. The CDR3 consists of 11 residues. The germline gives CDR1 MNHEY, CDR2 SVGAGI. The CDR3 region is CASRGNGEQYF. The DNA of the CDR3 is TGTGCCAGCAGGGGTAATGGCGAGCAGTACTTC.

The chain combines TRBV19 with TRBJ2-7, with 13 bases identical to TRBD2. The trim removed 4 bases at V and 3 bases at J, leaving 3 bases unmatched. CDR3 size: 15 residues. Per germline, CDR1 LNHDA and CDR2 SQIVND (reference sequence). This CDR3 is CASSTRLAGGYEQYF. The CDR3 bases are TGTGCCAGTAGTACCCGACTAGCGGGGGGCTACGAGCAGTACTTC.

V and J are TRBV28 and TRBJ1-5; TRBD1 matches 9 bases. The CDR3 covers 16 residues. V dropped 3 bases and J dropped 6; count of bases not matched to a gene: 9. CDR1 and CDR2 from the germline V gene are MDHEN and SYDVKM. The CDR3 here is CASSLTSGQGGQPQHF. The CDR3 coding sequence is TGTGCCAGCAGTTTGACGTCGGGACAGGGCGGTCAGCCCCAGCATTTT.

This sequence joins TRBV19 and TRBJ1-5; tentative D call: TRBD1 (5 bases). The V gene's germline CDR1 is LNHDA and CDR2 SQIVND (reference sequence). The CDR3 loop spans 14 amino acids. The germline V and J ends were trimmed by 3 bases and 2 bases, with 8 bases remaining between them. CDR3 region: CASSIKTGNQPQHF. For the CDR3, the DNA is TGTGCCAGTAGTATCAAGACAGGCAATCAGCCCCAGCATTTT.

This chain uses TRBV19 with TRBJ2-3; 10 nucleotides match TRBD1. Germline V lookup: CDR1 LNHDA, CDR2 SQIVND (reference sequence). The trim removed 3 bases at V and 3 bases at J, leaving 9 bases unmatched. The CDR3 has 17 amino acids. CDR3 protein: CASSIATGTGDTDTQYF. DNA for the CDR3: TGTGCCAGTAGTATTGCAACCGGGACAGGGGATACAGATACGCAGTATTTT.

This clone was detected once. The chain has TRBV13 and TRBJ2-7, with D possibly TRBD2 on 5 matching bases. The CDR3 is 14 residues long. Looked up from germline, CDR1 is PRHDT and CDR2 is FYEKMQ (reference sequence). The V and J ends lost 5 bases and 0 bases respectively, with 11 bases between them. CDR3 DNA: TGTGCCAGCAGCCTCCTGACTAACTCCTACGAGCAGTACTTC. Residues: CASSLLTNSYEQYF.

The V call is TRBV5-5, the J call TRBJ2-1; 10 positions match TRBD2. The CDR3 runs 16 residues. The V and J ends lost 0 bases and 4 bases, in that order; junction bases with no gene match: 4. Germline CDR1 SGHKS, CDR2 YYEKEE (reference sequence). The CDR3 loop reads CASSLAPSGGYNEQFF. The DNA for the CDR3 is TGTGCCAGCAGCTTGGCCCCTAGCGGGGGTTACAATGAGCAGTTCTTC.

The V and J genes are TRBV12-3 or TRBV12-4 and TRBJ2-7; D gene ambiguous. The CDR3 is 12 amino acids. V lost 4 bases and J lost 3, with 7 bases in between. CDR3 in DNA: TGTGCCAGCAGTTCAGCCTTCTACGAGCAGTACTTC. Encoded protein: CASSSAFYEQYF.

The chain joins TRBV28 to TRBJ1-2, with D tentatively TRBD1 (6 bases). The germline V gene has CDR1 MDHEN and CDR2 SYDVKM. Trimming took off 6 bases at V and 4 bases at J, with 21 bases between the two ends. CDR3 length: 16 residues. This CDR3 is CASRTGILNTAYGYTF. DNA of the CDR3: TGTGCCAGCAGGACAGGTATCCTCAACACAGCCTATGGCTACACCTTC.

V gene TRBV2 combines with J gene TRBJ1-1; the D is unclear. CDR1 and CDR2 from the germline V gene are SNHLY and FYNNEI. The CDR3 contains 13 residues. V dropped 6 bases and J dropped 1 base, with 9 bases sitting between them. As DNA, the CDR3 is TGTGCCAGCAGCCCCGGCGGGAACACTGAAGCTTTCTTT. Translated, it gives CASSPGGNTEAFF.

The V gene is TRBV3-1 (or the pseudogene TRBV3-2), the J gene TRBJ2-7; tentatively, D is TRBD2 (5 bases). The CDR3 sequence is 13 residues long. V gave up 4 bases and J gave up 4 bases, with 11 bases separating them. Per the germline V gene, CDR1 is LGHDT and CDR2 is YNNKEL (reference sequence). Here the CDR3 reads CASSPAGSYEQYF. The CDR3 coding sequence is TGTGCCAGCAGCCCGGCGGGTTCGTACGAGCAGTACTTC.

The gene calls are TRBV12-3 or TRBV12-4 and TRBJ1-1, with 9 bases lining up with TRBD1. With V trimmed by 10 bases and J by 1 base, 4 bases remained unmatched. This CDR3 is 13 amino acids long. The CDR3 here is CAISGQGNTEAFF. CDR3 nucleotide sequence: TGTGCCATTTCGGGACAGGGGAACACTGAAGCTTTCTTT.

The rearrangement links TRBV9 to TRBJ2-3; D is uncertain. The CDR3 sequence is 13 residues long. From germline, CDR1 is SGDLS and CDR2 YYNGEE. V dropped 4 bases and J dropped 3 bases, with 9 bases sitting between them. The CDR3 reads CASSPTETDTQYF. The CDR3 nucleotides read TGTGCCAGCAGCCCTACAGAGACAGATACGCAGTATTTT.

CDR3 sequence (DNA): TGTGCCAGCAGTTTAACGGCAGACACTGAAGCTTTCTTT. It specifies CASSLTADTEAFF. This chain joins TRBV27 and TRBJ1-1; D gene ambiguous. This CDR3 is built from 13 residues. Per the germline V gene, CDR1 is MNHEY and CDR2 is SMNVEV (reference sequence). V was trimmed by 2 bases and J by 3 bases, leaving 7 bases between them.

In DNA form, the CDR3 reads TGTGCCAGCAGTGAATGGGGCGGGAGGGCCGATGAGCAGTTCTTC. This sequence encodes CASSEWGGRADEQFF. The genes are TRBV2 and TRBJ2-1, with 9 bases identical to TRBD2. V gave up 2 bases and J gave up 8 bases; unmatched junction bases: 7. This CDR3 comprises 15 residues. Germline values: CDR1 SNHLY, CDR2 FYNNEI.

V usage is TRBV30 and J usage is TRBJ1-3; D remains unclear. Per germline, CDR1 GTSNPN and CDR2 SVGIG (reference sequence). The V and J ends lost 4 bases and 7 bases respectively, with 14 bases between them. The CDR3 is made up of 13 amino acids. The CDR3 DNA sequence: TGTGCCTGGACCAACACCGGGGTCAACACCATATATTTT. Its translation: CAWTNTGVNTIYF.

The chain couples TRBV5-1 to TRBJ2-1; TRBD2 agrees at 7 bases. Germline V CDR1 and CDR2: SGHRS, YFSETQ. This CDR3 is 15 amino acids long. The trim removed 2 bases at V and 4 bases at J, leaving 6 bases unmatched. For the CDR3, the DNA is TGCGCCAGCAGCTTCGGCGGGAGCGCATACAATGAGCAGTTCTTC. This encodes CASSFGGSAYNEQFF. Filled out from reference TRBV5-1 and TRBJ2-1, the complete variable domain reads KAGVTQTPRYLIKTRGQQVTLSCSPISGHRSVSWYQQTPGQGLQFLFEYFSETQRNKGNFPGRFSGRQFSNSRSEMNVSTLELGDSALYLCASSFGGSAYNEQFFGPGTRLTVL.

The chain recombines TRBV7-2 with TRBJ1-2; possibly TRBD1 for D (6 bases). CDR1 SGHTA and CDR2 FQGNSA come from the germline V gene. With 6 bases removed from V and 5 bases from J, the gap between germline ends came to 19 bases. This CDR3 has 15 amino acids. The chain's CDR3 is CASSNQTQGSYGYTF. In nucleotides, the CDR3 is TGTGCCAGCAGTAACCAGACCCAGGGGTCGTATGGCTACACCTTC. Full variable domain (outside the CDR3, taken from reference TRBV7-2 and TRBJ1-2): GAGVSQSPSNKVTEKGKDVELRCDPISGHTALYWYRQSLGQGLEFLIYFQGNSAPDKSGLPSDRFSAERTGGSVSTLTIQRTQQEDSAVYLCASSNQTQGSYGYTFGSGTRLTVV.

In this sample, this clone turned up once. The V and J genes are TRBV9 and TRBJ2-1; perhaps TRBD2 as D (5 bases). The CDR3 runs 13 residues. V was shortened by 7 bases and J by 6 bases, with 14 bases between the two germline ends. The germline V gene has CDR1 SGDLS and CDR2 YYNGEE. CDR3 loop: CASGPGISNEQFF. The CDR3 DNA reads as TGTGCCAGCGGGCCCGGGATCTCCAATGAGCAGTTCTTC. The variable domain in full, completed from reference TRBV9 and TRBJ2-1, reads DSGVTQTPKHLITATGQRVTLRCSPRSGDLSVYWYQQSLDQGLQFLIQYYNGEERAKGNILERFSAQQFPDLHSELNLSSLELGDSALYFCASGPGISNEQFFGPGTRLTVL.

V is TRBV10-1 and J is TRBJ1-6; D remains unclear. The CDR3 is made up of 16 amino acids. Per the germline V gene, CDR1 is WNHNN and CDR2 is SYGVQD (reference sequence). The germline V and J ends were trimmed by 2 bases and 7 bases, with 15 bases remaining between them. The CDR3 loop is CASSERWELGNSPLHF. The CDR3, as DNA: TGCGCCAGCAGTGAGAGGTGGGAACTCGGCAATTCACCCCTCCACTTT.

The chain joins TRBV2 to TRBJ1-5, with D possibly TRBD1 on 6 matching bases. The CDR3 sequence is 13 residues long. Deletions cut 5 bases from V and 6 bases from J, with 11 bases between. CDR1 is SNHLY, CDR2 FYNNEI, per germline. In DNA, the CDR3 is TGTGCCAGCAGTTGGCGGGGGCCTCAGCCCCAGCATTTT. Translation gives CASSWRGPQPQHF.

The genes are TRBV24-1 and TRBJ1-2, with D perhaps matching TRBD1 (5 bases). CDR1 is KGHDR and CDR2 is SFDVKD in the germline V gene. V was shortened by 3 bases and J by 3 bases, with 10 bases between the two germline ends. The CDR3 has 14 residues. CDR3 nucleotides: TGTGCCACCAGTGATCGTGACAGTTACTATGGCTACACCTTC. Protein sequence: CATSDRDSYYGYTF.

The chain recombines TRBV4-3 with TRBJ2-1, with 8 bases lining up with TRBD2. Germline values: CDR1 LGHNA, CDR2 YSLEER. The CDR3 covers 16 residues. The V segment lost 1 base and the J segment 9 bases; nucleotides outside the gene matches: 11. CDR3 sequence reads: CASSQAATGGQVEQFF. The CDR3 nucleotides read TGCGCCAGCAGCCAAGCGGCCACGGGGGGGCAGGTTGAGCAGTTCTTC.